This passage covers 21 T cell receptor beta chains from one sample sequenced in a study of T cell responses to AZD1222 COVID-19 vaccine. Repertoires were generated with immunoSEQ multiplex PCR, while TCRdb's copy carries only in-frame clones and drops some. The sample includes 150,000 to 200,000 clones, over 80% seen only once; the top ten take 2.5% to 3%. Here the sequenced sample was peripheral blood, taken on day 0 of MenACWY control vaccination. The receptors originated from an adult in good health.

The CDR3 loop is CASSLGAYEQYF. The CDR3 DNA reads TGTGCCAGCAGCCTGGGTGCCTACGAGCAGTACTTC. The chain combines TRBV5-4 with TRBJ2-7; D gene unclear. Germline V gene sequence: CDR1 SGHNT, CDR2 YYREEE (reference sequence). V was clipped by 4 bases and J by 2 bases, with 7 bases between them. The CDR3 sequence is 12 residues long.

In this sample, this clone turned up once. V and J are TRBV10-3 and TRBJ2-1; TRBD2 matches at 7 bases. The germline V gene encodes CDR1 ENHRY and CDR2 SYGVKD. Trimming cost V 6 bases and J 4 bases; bases outside gene matches: 3. The CDR3 consists of 13 residues. CDR3 DNA: TGTGCCATCAGGGCGGGACTATACAATGAGCAGTTCTTC. It codes for CAIRAGLYNEQFF.

The V call is TRBV14, the J call TRBJ2-3; 10 bases agree with TRBD1. The CDR3 loop spans 16 amino acids. Germline V lookup: CDR1 SGHDN, CDR2 FVKESK. Trimming took 2 bases from V and 3 from J; bases not matched to a gene: 5. The DNA of the CDR3 is TGTGCCAGCAGCCAAACCGGGACAGGGGAGACAGATACGCAGTATTTT. Translating it yields CASSQTGTGETDTQYF.

This clone was detected only once. J is TRBJ1-6 and V is TRBV7-2; 7 bases are shared with TRBD1. This CDR3 contains 15 residues. Germline V gene lookup returns CDR1 SGHTA and CDR2 FQGNSA. V was clipped by 5 bases and J by 8 bases; unmatched bases: 9. CDR3 DNA sequence: TGTGCCAGCAGCGCAACGGGACAGCCCCATTCACCCCTCCACTTT. This codes for CASSATGQPHSPLHF.

This clone has just a few counts. The rearrangement joins TRBV2 to TRBJ1-2; TRBD1 agrees at 7 bases. The CDR3 length is 11 residues. Germline values: CDR1 SNHLY, CDR2 FYNNEI. Trimming at V came to 6 bases and at J to 10 bases, leaving 5 bases not matched to a gene. The CDR3 reads CASREGQIYTF. The CDR3 DNA follows: TGTGCCAGCAGGGAGGGACAGATCTACACCTTC.

This chain connects TRBV14 to TRBJ2-3, with D perhaps being TRBD1 or TRBD2 (5 bases each). The CDR3 consists of 13 residues. Deletions cut 4 bases from V and 3 bases from J, with 8 bases between. Germline lookup yields CDR1 SGHDN and CDR2 FVKESK. The CDR3 nucleotides are TGTGCCAGCAGCCTGGGGGTAACAGATACGCAGTATTTT. It yields the protein CASSLGVTDTQYF.

The J gene is TRBJ2-5, the V gene TRBV3-1 (or the pseudogene TRBV3-2); a possible D gene is TRBD1 (6 bases). Germline loops: CDR1 LGHDT, CDR2 YNNKEL (reference sequence). CDR3 size: 14 residues. The ends were cut back, 0 bases at V and 5 bases at J, with 10 bases in the middle. CDR3 protein: CASSQEGRGETQYF. The CDR3 DNA sequence: TGTGCCAGCAGCCAAGAGGGTAGGGGGGAGACCCAGTACTTC.

J is TRBJ2-2 and V is TRBV5-1, with 12 positions matching TRBD2. The CDR3 totals 17 residues. With 4 bases clipped from V and 5 bases from J, the junction kept 9 bases outside the gene matches. Germline-derived CDR1 and CDR2 are SGHRS and YFSETQ. CDR3 bases: TGCGCCAGCAGCGGACTACTAGCGGGGGGTGTGACCGGGGAGCTGTTTTTT. Amino acid sequence: CASSGLLAGGVTGELFF.

The rearrangement links TRBV5-5 to TRBJ2-1; the match to TRBD2 covers 8 bases. The V gene end was trimmed by 5 bases and the J gene end by 3 bases; junction bases not matched to a gene: 7. Germline V gene sequence: CDR1 SGHKS, CDR2 YYEKEE (reference sequence). This CDR3 region has 15 residues. This CDR3 is CASRPAGAYYNEQFF. The CDR3 DNA sequence: TGTGCCAGCAGGCCAGCGGGGGCCTACTACAATGAGCAGTTCTTC.

The J gene is TRBJ2-2, the V gene TRBV5-1, with 7 bases that match TRBD1. There are 17 residues in the CDR3. The ends lost 2 bases at V and 0 bases at J; junction bases unmatched: 7. The germline V gene has CDR1 SGHRS and CDR2 YFSETQ. The CDR3: CASSFPSDRANTGELFF. As DNA, the CDR3 is TGCGCCAGCAGCTTCCCCTCAGACAGGGCGAACACCGGGGAGCTGTTTTTT.

This chain joins TRBV19 and TRBJ1-5, with D unresolved. V was pared by 3 bases and J by 5 bases, with 11 bases between. Germline V gene sequence: CDR1 LNHDA, CDR2 SQIVND (reference sequence). The CDR3 runs 14 residues. In DNA, the CDR3 is TGTGCCAGTAGTATTGGAGGGATATATCAGCCCCAGCATTTT. It yields the protein CASSIGGIYQPQHF. Drawing the rest from reference TRBV19 and TRBJ1-5, the complete variable domain is DGGITQSPKYLFRKEGQNVTLSCEQNLNHDAMYWYRQDPGQGLRLIYYSQIVNDFQKGDIAEGYSVSREKKESFPLTVTSAQKNPTAFYLCASSIGGIYQPQHFGDGTRLSIL.

The chain joins TRBV7-2 to TRBJ2-7, with TRBD2 matching over 12 bases. V lost 5 bases, J lost 2 bases, and 1 base stayed unmatched. CDR3 size: 14 residues. The germline V gene encodes CDR1 SGHTA and CDR2 FQGNSA. The CDR3 region has the DNA TGTGCCAGCAGCCCTAGCGGGGGGGCCTACGAGCAGTACTTC. Its translation is CASSPSGGAYEQYF.

This chain joins TRBV7-3 and TRBJ1-1; D is uncertain. The germline V gene has CDR1 SGHTA and CDR2 FQGTGA. The length of the CDR3 is 13 residues. The V gene lost 5 bases and the J gene lost 1 base, with 8 bases spanning the gap. In DNA form, the CDR3 reads TGTGCCAGCAGCCAATACAGGAACACTGAAGCTTTCTTT. Translated: CASSQYRNTEAFF.

This chain joins TRBV5-1 and TRBJ2-1, with 13 bases aligning to TRBD2. The CDR3 extends over 14 amino acids. The germline V gene has CDR1 SGHRS and CDR2 YFSETQ. J gave up 7 bases and V 4 bases, and 2 bases lay outside the gene matches. CDR3 DNA: TGCGCCAGCAGCCGACTAGCGGGAGGAAATGAGCAGTTCTTC. It specifies CASSRLAGGNEQFF.

This clone has only a few counts. The identical CDR3 is also encoded by other nucleotide sequences in the sample. The V gene is TRBV4-3, the J gene TRBJ2-7, with D maybe TRBD1 (6 bases). V shed 3 bases and J shed 3 bases, with 12 bases lying between them. Germline V CDR1 and CDR2: LGHNA, YSLEER. The CDR3 is 14 residues long. The CDR3 here is CASSQGTGRYEQYF. The CDR3 bases are TGCGCCAGCAGCCAGGGCACAGGGCGCTACGAGCAGTACTTC.

The rearrangement links TRBV27 to TRBJ1-1; D perhaps matches TRBD1 (5 bases). CDR1 is MNHEY and CDR2 is SMNVEV in the germline V gene (reference sequence). This CDR3 is built from 14 residues. The germline V and J ends were trimmed by 4 bases and 0 bases, with 9 bases remaining between them. CDR3 nucleotide sequence: TGTGCCAGCAGTTGGGGGGGGTTGAACACTGAAGCTTTCTTT. This codes for CASSWGGLNTEAFF.

The chain uses TRBV6-5 and TRBJ1-2, with D maybe TRBD1 (5 bases). The V and J ends lost 4 bases and 9 bases respectively, with 15 bases between them. The germline V gene encodes CDR1 MNHEY and CDR2 SVGAGI. The CDR3 extends over 13 amino acids. The CDR3 DNA reads TGTGCCAGCAGTTCCCCGGGGGATTCCCGCTACACCTTC. Its translation is CASSSPGDSRYTF.

CDR3 bases: TGTGCCAGCAACGTCCGGGCGGGGGGGCAAGATACGCAGTATTTT. Amino acid sequence: CASNVRAGGQDTQYF. The genes are TRBV6-5 and TRBJ2-3; 9 bases match TRBD2. The V and J ends lost 7 bases and 5 bases, in that order; junction bases with no gene match: 10. From germline, CDR1 is MNHEY and CDR2 SVGAGI. The CDR3 runs 15 residues.

This clone has only a few counts. The chain uses TRBV7-3 and TRBJ2-3; 11 bases map to TRBD2. This CDR3 is 16 amino acids long. Per the germline V gene, CDR1 is SGHTA and CDR2 is FQGTGA. Trimming at V came to 2 bases and at J to 4 bases, leaving 5 bases not matched to a gene. CDR3 sequence: CASSLGNSGRADTQYF. CDR3 nucleotide sequence: TGTGCCAGCAGCTTAGGCAATAGCGGGAGGGCAGATACGCAGTATTTT.

The rearrangement joins TRBV29-1 to TRBJ2-7, with 11 bases matching TRBD1. The trim removed 6 bases at V and 2 bases at J, leaving 6 bases unmatched. The CDR3 is 14 residues long. Germline CDR1 SQVTM, CDR2 ANQGSEA. DNA of the CDR3: TGCAGCGTCCTGGGACAGGGGGTGACCTACGAGCAGTACTTC. Translated: CSVLGQGVTYEQYF.

In its sample, this clone was seen a few times. This sample also contains other DNA sequences that code for the same CDR3. The gene calls are TRBV12-3 or TRBV12-4 and TRBJ1-2, with D hard to call. With 3 bases removed from V and 2 bases from J, the gap between germline ends came to 4 bases. This CDR3 is 12 amino acids long. DNA of the CDR3: TGTGCCAGCAGTTTGCAGAACTATGGCTACACCTTC. Translation: CASSLQNYGYTF.